These 15 T cell receptor beta chains came from one sample sequenced in a study of radiotherapy plus CTLA-4 blockade in lung cancer (dated by TCRdb to the late 2010s). Library preparation used the immunoSEQ multiplex PCR assay. Sourced from immuneACCESS, this table was stored by TCRdb with only in-frame sequences that have V and J called. A share of the clones is absent; for the studies checked, an unresolved V gene accounts for under half, and the remainder has no known explanation. The sample profile shows about 30,000 clones; 70% to 85% of them were found once. 7.7% of the sample belongs to the ten largest clones. The sample consisted of peripheral blood, taken from a patient treated with radiotherapy plus ipilimumab. The origin of the receptors is a human donor with non-small cell lung cancer who had stable disease on radiotherapy plus ipilimumab.

This chain joins TRBV2 and TRBJ1-2; D is ambiguous. Germline V gene sequence: CDR1 SNHLY, CDR2 FYNNEI. The CDR3 extends over 14 amino acids. Trimming stripped 6 bases from V and 8 bases from J, with 19 bases between. CDR3 sequence (DNA): TGTGCCAGCAGCGCCAGGACGGTTACGGGGGGCTACACCTTC. Protein sequence: CASSARTVTGGYTF.

Concerning this clone itself: Other DNA sequences in the same sample also yield this CDR3. The chain joins TRBV5-1 to TRBJ1-2; D might be TRBD1 (5 bases). Per the germline V gene, CDR1 is SGHRS and CDR2 is YFSETQ. Trimming pared 4 bases from V and 1 base from J, leaving 14 bases between. The CDR3 is 15 residues long. In DNA form, the CDR3 reads TGCGCCAGCAGCGTGGGGGTGGGGGGTAACTATGGCTACACCTTC. This sequence encodes CASSVGVGGNYGYTF. Combining the CDR3 with reference TRBV5-1 and TRBJ1-2 gives the whole variable domain KAGVTQTPRYLIKTRGQQVTLSCSPISGHRSVSWYQQTPGQGLQFLFEYFSETQRNKGNFPGRFSGRQFSNSRSEMNVSTLELGDSALYLCASSVGVGGNYGYTFGSGTRLTVV.

This chain joins TRBV5-6 and TRBJ2-2, with a weak D call TRBD1 (5 bases). This CDR3 comprises 15 residues. Germline values: CDR1 SGHDT, CDR2 YYEEEE. V lost 4 bases, J lost 0 bases, and 10 bases lay in between. The CDR3 reads CASSPVGANTGELFF. The CDR3 DNA reads as TGTGCCAGCAGCCCGGTAGGGGCGAACACCGGGGAGCTGTTTTTT.

As to this clone: The same CDR3 is also encoded by other DNA sequences in this sample. V is TRBV5-4 and J is TRBJ2-3; maybe TRBD1 (6 bases). Germline V CDR1 and CDR2: SGHNT, YYREEE (reference sequence). The CDR3 length is 14 residues. Trimming removed 4 bases from V and 7 bases from J, with 16 bases in between. In nucleotides, the CDR3 is TGTGCCAGCAGCCCTATGACAGGCGATTATACGCAGTATTTT. Its protein is CASSPMTGDYTQYF. Full variable domain (rest looked up from reference TRBV5-4 and TRBJ2-3): ETGVTQSPTHLIKTRGQQVTLRCSSQSGHNTVSWYQQALGQGPQFIFQYYREEENGRGNFPPRFSGLQFPNYSSELNVNALELDDSALYLCASSPMTGDYTQYFGPGTRLTVL.

The chain couples TRBV4-2 to TRBJ1-1; possible D gene TRBD1, 6 bases. V dropped 0 bases and J dropped 3 bases, with 8 bases sitting between them. This CDR3 has 14 residues. Germline lookup yields CDR1 LGHNA and CDR2 YNFKEQ. CDR3 protein: CASSQEQGYTEAFF. In nucleotides, the CDR3 is TGTGCCAGCAGCCAAGAACAGGGATACACTGAAGCTTTCTTT.

The CDR3, as DNA: TGTGCCAGTAGTATGCGCGGCGGATGGGGACAGGGTCTTCTCTACACCTTC. Protein sequence: CASSMRGGWGQGLLYTF. The V call is TRBV19, the J call TRBJ1-2; 9 positions agree with TRBD1. Per the germline V gene, CDR1 is LNHDA and CDR2 is SQIVND (reference sequence). V was pared by 3 bases and J by 10 bases, with 18 bases of the junction left unmatched. The CDR3 is 17 residues long. Full variable domain (outside the CDR3, taken from reference TRBV19 and TRBJ1-2): DGGITQSPKYLFRKEGQNVTLSCEQNLNHDAMYWYRQDPGQGLRLIYYSQIVNDFQKGDIAEGYSVSREKKESFPLTVTSAQKNPTAFYLCASSMRGGWGQGLLYTFGSGTRLTVV.

The chain couples TRBV6-4 to TRBJ2-1; possibly TRBD1 or TRBD2 for D (5 bases each). Trimming pared 8 bases from V and 8 bases from J, leaving 19 bases between. The CDR3 sequence is 14 residues long. Germline values: CDR1 MRHNA, CDR2 SNTAGT. CDR3 nucleotides: TGTGCCAGCGCCCGGGACCCCCGGAGCGATGAGCAGTTCTTC. This translates into CASARDPRSDEQFF.

This chain joins TRBV6-5 and TRBJ2-7; D is perhaps TRBD1 or TRBD2 (5 bases each). From germline, CDR1 is MNHEY and CDR2 SVGAGI. Between the trimmed V and J ends, which lost 8 bases and 3 bases, there was a span of 17 bases. The CDR3 is made up of 14 amino acids. The CDR3 DNA sequence: TGTGCCAGCGGGATGGTTTTGGGGGTCTACGAGCAGTACTTC. Translated, it gives CASGMVLGVYEQYF.

This sequence joins TRBV7-3 and TRBJ1-1; D is undetermined. CDR1 is SGHTA, CDR2 FQGTGA, per germline. Trimming shortened V by 1 base and J by 0 bases, and 3 bases separated the two germline ends. The CDR3 consists of 13 residues. CDR3 nucleotides: TGTGCCAGCAGCTTAATGATGAACACTGAAGCTTTCTTT. Amino acid sequence: CASSLMMNTEAFF.

This clone was seen only a few times. V usage is TRBV13 and J usage is TRBJ2-3; D remains ambiguous. Germline-derived CDR1 and CDR2 are PRHDT and FYEKMQ (reference sequence). V gave up 0 bases and J gave up 0 bases, with 10 bases separating them. The CDR3 is 16 residues long. Here the CDR3 DNA reads TGTGCCAGCAGCTTAGGCCTTACAGCCAGCACAGATACGCAGTATTTT. Its translation is CASSLGLTASTDTQYF.

Written as DNA, the CDR3 is TGCGCCAGCAGCGATACAGGGCCGAATTCACCCCTCCACTTT. Translation gives CASSDTGPNSPLHF. The V call is TRBV5-1, the J call TRBJ1-6; TRBD1 is a possible D gene (6 bases). V was pared by 4 bases and J by 7 bases, with 12 bases between. The CDR3 length is 14 residues. Per germline, CDR1 SGHRS and CDR2 YFSETQ.

V gene TRBV10-2 combines with J gene TRBJ1-3, with D uncertain. The V gene's germline CDR1 is WSHSY and CDR2 SAAADI. This CDR3 region has 17 residues. V was trimmed by 0 bases and J by 0 bases, leaving 12 bases between them. CDR3 protein: CASSESIRTASGNTIYF. The CDR3 DNA reads as TGCGCCAGCAGTGAGTCGATAAGGACGGCCTCTGGAAACACCATATATTTT.

The chain has TRBV18 and TRBJ1-2; D perhaps matches TRBD1 (6 bases). This CDR3 contains 16 residues. Germline CDR1 is KGHSH and CDR2 is LQKENI. The germline V and J ends were trimmed by 0 bases and 0 bases, with 11 bases remaining between them. In DNA form, the CDR3 reads TGTGCCAGCTCACCACCGAACAGGGAAGCTAACTATGGCTACACCTTC. It yields the protein CASSPPNREANYGYTF.

The CDR3 loop is CASSPRDRGLTSTDTQYF. CDR3 in DNA: TGTGCCAGCAGTCCTCGGGACAGGGGGTTGACTAGCACAGATACGCAGTATTTT. The V call is TRBV28, the J call TRBJ2-3; 11 bases fit TRBD1. The CDR3 is 18 residues long. After removal of 5 bases from V and 0 bases from J, the junction contained 10 bases not matched to a gene. Germline V gene sequence: CDR1 MDHEN, CDR2 SYDVKM.

CDR3 DNA sequence: TGCGCCAGCAGCCAAGGAGGGACACTTTCTAACTATGGCTACACCTTC. It encodes CASSQGGTLSNYGYTF. V usage is TRBV4-3 and J usage is TRBJ1-2; D is perhaps TRBD1 (6 bases). Germline values: CDR1 LGHNA, CDR2 YSLEER. This CDR3 spans 16 amino acids. The ends were cut back, 1 base at V and 0 bases at J, with 12 bases in the middle.